This paragraph covers one TCR beta chain sequence. What it binds is unknown. The sample belongs to a study of cytomegalovirus exposure and HLA in healthy donors. Findings and caveats of the study: Most TCR sequences proved rare, with some public TCRs found in many donors. The study put roughly 160 TCR beta chains on its list as cytomegalovirus-associated. HLA restriction was apparent for most CMV-associated TCR beta chains in a later analysis.

Vbeta (60) and Jbeta (13) primers were used in the PCR. This table comes from immunoSEQ multiplex PCR, and its TCRdb copy is limited to in-frame clones, with some not included. The data contain roughly 170,000 clones, 84% of them singletons. After removal of 3 bases from V and 2 bases from J, the junction contained 3 bases not matched to a gene. The CDR3 extends over 15 amino acids. Germline CDR1 MNHNS, CDR2 SASEGT. Sequencing input: PBMCs. The chain recombines TRBV6-1 with TRBJ1-1; 10 nucleotides match TRBD1. This TCR was recovered from a girl aged 2 to 10 in good health and CMV-seropositive. DNA of the CDR3: TGTGCCAGCAGTGACTGGACAGGGGGTAACACTGAAGCTTTCTTT. Translated, it gives CASSDWTGGNTEAFF.